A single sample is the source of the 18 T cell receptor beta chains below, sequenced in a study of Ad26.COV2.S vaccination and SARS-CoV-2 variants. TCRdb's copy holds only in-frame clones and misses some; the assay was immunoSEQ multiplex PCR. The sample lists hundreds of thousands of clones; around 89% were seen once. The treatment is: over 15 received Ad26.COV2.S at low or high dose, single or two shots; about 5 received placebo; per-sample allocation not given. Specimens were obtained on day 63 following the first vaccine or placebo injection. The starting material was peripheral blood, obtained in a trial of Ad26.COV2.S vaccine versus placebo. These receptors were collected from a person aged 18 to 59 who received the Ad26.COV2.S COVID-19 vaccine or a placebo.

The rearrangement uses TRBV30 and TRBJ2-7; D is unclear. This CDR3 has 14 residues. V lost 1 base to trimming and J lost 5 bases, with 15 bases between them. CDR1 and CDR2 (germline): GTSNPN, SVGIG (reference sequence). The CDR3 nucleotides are TGTGCCTGGAGTGGATACTACCCCTTGAACGAGCAGTACTTC. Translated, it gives CAWSGYYPLNEQYF.

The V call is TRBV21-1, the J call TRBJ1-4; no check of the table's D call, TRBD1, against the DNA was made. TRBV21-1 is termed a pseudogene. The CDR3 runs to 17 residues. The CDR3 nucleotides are TGTGCCAGCAGCAAATCCACGGACAGTGCAACTAATGAAAAACTGTTTTTT. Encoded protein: CASSKSTDSATNEKLFF.

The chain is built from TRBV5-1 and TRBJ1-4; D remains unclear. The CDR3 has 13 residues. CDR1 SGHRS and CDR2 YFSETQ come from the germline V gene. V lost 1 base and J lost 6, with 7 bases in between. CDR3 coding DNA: TGCGCCAGCAGCTTGAGGGAGTATGAAAAACTGTTTTTT. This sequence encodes CASSLREYEKLFF.

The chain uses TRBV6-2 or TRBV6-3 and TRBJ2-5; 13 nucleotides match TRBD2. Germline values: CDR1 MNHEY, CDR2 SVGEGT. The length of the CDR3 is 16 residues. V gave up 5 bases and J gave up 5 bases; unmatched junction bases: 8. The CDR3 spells CASSPLLAGGLETQYF. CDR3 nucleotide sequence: TGTGCCAGCAGTCCACTACTAGCGGGGGGGCTGGAGACCCAGTACTTC.

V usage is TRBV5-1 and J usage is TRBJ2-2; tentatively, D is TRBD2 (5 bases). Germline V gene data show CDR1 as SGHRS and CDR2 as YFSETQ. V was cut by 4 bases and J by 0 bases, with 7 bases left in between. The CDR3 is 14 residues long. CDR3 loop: CASSKDSNTGELFF. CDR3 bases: TGCGCCAGCAGCAAGGACTCGAACACCGGGGAGCTGTTTTTT.

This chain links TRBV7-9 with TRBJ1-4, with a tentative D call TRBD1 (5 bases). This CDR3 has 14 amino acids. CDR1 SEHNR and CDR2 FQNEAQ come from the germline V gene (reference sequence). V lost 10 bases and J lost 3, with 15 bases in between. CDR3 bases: TGTGCCACCCTGGGGGGGTCGGCTAATGAAAAACTGTTTTTT. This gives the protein CATLGGSANEKLFF.

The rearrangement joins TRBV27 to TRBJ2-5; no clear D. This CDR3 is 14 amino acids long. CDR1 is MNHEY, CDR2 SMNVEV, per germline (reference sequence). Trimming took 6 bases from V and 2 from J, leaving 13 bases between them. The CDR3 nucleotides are TGTGCCAGCAGATCGAATGGTGCACAAGAGACCCAGTACTTC. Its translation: CASRSNGAQETQYF.

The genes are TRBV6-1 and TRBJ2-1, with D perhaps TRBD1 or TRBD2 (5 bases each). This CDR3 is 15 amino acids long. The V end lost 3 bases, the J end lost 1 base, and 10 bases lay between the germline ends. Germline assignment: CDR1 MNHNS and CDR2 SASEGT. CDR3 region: CASSEPGLSYNEQFF. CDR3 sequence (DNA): TGTGCCAGCAGTGAGCCGGGGCTTTCCTACAATGAGCAGTTCTTC.

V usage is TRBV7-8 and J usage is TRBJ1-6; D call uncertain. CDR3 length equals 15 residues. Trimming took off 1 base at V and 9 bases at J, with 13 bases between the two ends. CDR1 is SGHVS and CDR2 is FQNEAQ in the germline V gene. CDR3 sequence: CASSLEGGLGSPLHF. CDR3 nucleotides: TGTGCCAGCAGCTTAGAGGGTGGCTTGGGTTCACCCCTCCACTTT.

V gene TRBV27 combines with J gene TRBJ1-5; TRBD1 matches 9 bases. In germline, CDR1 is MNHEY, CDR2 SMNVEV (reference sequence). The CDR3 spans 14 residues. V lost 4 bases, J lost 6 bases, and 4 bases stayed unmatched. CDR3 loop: CASSSRTGAQPQHF. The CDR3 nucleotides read TGTGCCAGCAGTTCCCGGACAGGGGCTCAGCCCCAGCATTTT.

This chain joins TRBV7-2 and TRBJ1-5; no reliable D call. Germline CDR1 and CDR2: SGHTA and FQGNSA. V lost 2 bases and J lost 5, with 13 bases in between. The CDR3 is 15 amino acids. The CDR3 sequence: CASSLNGVGYQPQHF. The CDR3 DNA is TGTGCCAGCAGCTTAAATGGGGTGGGGTATCAGCCCCAGCATTTT.

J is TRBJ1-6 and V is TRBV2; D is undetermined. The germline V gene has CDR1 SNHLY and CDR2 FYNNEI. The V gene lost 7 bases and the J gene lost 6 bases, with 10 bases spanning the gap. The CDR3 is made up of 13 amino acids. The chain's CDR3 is CASNTPANSPLHF. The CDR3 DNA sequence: TGTGCCAGCAATACACCGGCTAATTCACCCCTCCACTTT.

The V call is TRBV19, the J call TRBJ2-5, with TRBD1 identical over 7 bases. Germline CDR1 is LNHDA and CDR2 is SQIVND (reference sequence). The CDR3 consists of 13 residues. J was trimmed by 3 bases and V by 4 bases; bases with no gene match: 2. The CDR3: CASSTDREETQYF. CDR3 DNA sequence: TGTGCCAGTAGTACCGACAGGGAAGAGACCCAGTACTTC.

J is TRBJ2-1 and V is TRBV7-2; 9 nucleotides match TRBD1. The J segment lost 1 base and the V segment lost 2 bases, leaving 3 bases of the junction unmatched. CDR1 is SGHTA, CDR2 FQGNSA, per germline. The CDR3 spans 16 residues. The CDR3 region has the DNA TGTGCCAGCAGCTTACTTGGGACAGGGTCCTACAATGAGCAGTTCTTC. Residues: CASSLLGTGSYNEQFF. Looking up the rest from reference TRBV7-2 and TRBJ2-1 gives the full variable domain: GAGVSQSPSNKVTEKGKDVELRCDPISGHTALYWYRQSLGQGLEFLIYFQGNSAPDKSGLPSDRFSAERTGGSVSTLTIQRTQQEDSAVYLCASSLLGTGSYNEQFFGPGTRLTVL.

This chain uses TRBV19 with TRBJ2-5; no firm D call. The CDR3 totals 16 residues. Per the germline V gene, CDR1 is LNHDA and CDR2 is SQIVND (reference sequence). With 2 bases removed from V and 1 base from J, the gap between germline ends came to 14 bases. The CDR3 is CASSILVLRFQETQYF. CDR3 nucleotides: TGTGCCAGTAGTATACTGGTCCTTAGATTCCAAGAGACCCAGTACTTC.

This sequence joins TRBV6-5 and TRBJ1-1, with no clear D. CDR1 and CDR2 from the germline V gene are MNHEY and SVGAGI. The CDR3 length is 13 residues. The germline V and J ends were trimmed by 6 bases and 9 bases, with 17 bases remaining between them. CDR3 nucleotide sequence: TGTGCCAGCAGACAATCAAACCTTAAAAAAGCTTTCTTT. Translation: CASRQSNLKKAFF.

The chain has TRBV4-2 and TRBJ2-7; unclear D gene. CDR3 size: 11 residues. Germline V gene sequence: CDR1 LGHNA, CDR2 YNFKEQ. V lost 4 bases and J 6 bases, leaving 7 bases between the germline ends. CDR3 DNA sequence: TGTGCCAGCAGCCGATACACCGAGCAGTACTTC. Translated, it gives CASSRYTEQYF.

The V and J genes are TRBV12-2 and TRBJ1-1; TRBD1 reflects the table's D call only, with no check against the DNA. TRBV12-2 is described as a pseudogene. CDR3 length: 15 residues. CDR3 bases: TGTGCAAGTCGCCCACCGGACAGATCGAACACTGAAGCTTTCTTT. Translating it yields CASRPPDRSNTEAFF.